These 22 T cell receptor beta chains came from one sample sequenced in a study of blood T cells in healthy people across ages. The authors ran a second PCR of roughly 6 to 11 cycles using a sample-barcoded 5' primer and a J-beta primer mix. From the 5' RACE reads, TCRdb called clonotypes with MiXCR, one entry per CDR3 protein. This repertoire shows roughly 1,000,000 distinct CDR3 sequences, around 27% found once; its top ten account for approximately 0.75%. Separately, the same data were catalogued under a study of T cells of mothers and their children.

The sequencing sample was made of blood. These receptor sequences come from a girl aged 2-10 years in good health.

The chain uses TRBV28 and TRBJ2-1; no clear D gene. Germline V gives CDR1 MDHEN, CDR2 SYDVKM. With 5 bases removed from V and 9 bases from J, the gap between germline ends came to 17 bases. This CDR3 comprises 14 residues. The CDR3 loop reads CASSPLTWVVEQFF. The CDR3 DNA follows: TGTGCCAGCAGTCCCCTTACTTGGGTGGTTGAGCAGTTCTTC.

V is TRBV25-1 and J is TRBJ1-1, with 9 bases aligning to TRBD1. Germline lookup yields CDR1 MGHDK and CDR2 SYGVNS. The CDR3 has 15 amino acids. Trimming cost V 5 bases and J 1 base; bases outside gene matches: 5. CDR3 region: CASSRTGGQNTEAFF. The DNA for the CDR3 is TGTGCCAGCAGTCGTACAGGGGGCCAGAACACTGAAGCTTTCTTT.

The rearrangement uses TRBV29-1 and TRBJ2-5, with a weak D call TRBD1 (5 bases). Germline CDR1 is SQVTM and CDR2 is ANQGSEA. The CDR3 has 14 amino acids. The germline V and J ends were trimmed by 2 bases and 4 bases, with 14 bases remaining between them. The CDR3 loop reads CSVESTGQGETQYF. CDR3 nucleotide sequence: TGCAGCGTTGAAAGCACAGGTCAGGGAGAGACCCAGTACTTC.

In this sample, this clonotype turned up a few times. The chain couples TRBV12-3 or TRBV12-4 to TRBJ2-1; weak D call: TRBD2 (6 bases). V lost 3 bases and J 3 bases, leaving 21 bases between the germline ends. The CDR3 has 18 residues. The CDR3 protein is CASSLEGLSVGNYNEQFF. Here the CDR3 DNA reads TGTGCCAGCAGTTTGGAGGGTCTCTCGGTAGGTAACTACAATGAGCAGTTCTTC.

This clonotype has just a few counts. V usage is TRBV5-1 and J usage is TRBJ2-6; 7 bases agree with TRBD1. Germline V CDR1 and CDR2: SGHRS, YFSETQ. J lost 2 bases, V lost 2 bases, and 4 bases had no gene match. The CDR3 extends over 16 amino acids. The DNA of the CDR3 is TGCGCCAGCAGCTTTTCTGGACAGGCTGGGGCCAACGTCCTGACTTTC. This encodes CASSFSGQAGANVLTF.

The V and J genes are TRBV7-3 and TRBJ1-1; a weak D match, TRBD1 (5 bases). From germline, CDR1 is SGHTA and CDR2 FQGTGA. This CDR3 has 17 amino acids. Trimming cost V 5 bases and J 1 base, with 20 bases left between them. CDR3: CASSKPRESIENTEAFF. The CDR3, as DNA: TGTGCCAGCAGCAAACCCAGGGAAAGTATTGAGAACACTGAAGCTTTCTTT.

In the case of this clonotype: This clone may be a read error of a much larger clone one base away. Likely a read error: the CDR3 ends without its conserved phenylalanine or tryptophan. The rearrangement joins TRBV6-1 to TRBJ2-5, with 10 bases lining up with TRBD1. The better agreement between TRBJ2-7 and the DNA end casts doubt on the J call. Germline-derived CDR1 and CDR2 are MNHNS and SASEGT. The CDR3 length is 13 residues. This chain's CDR3 is CASRGQGAYEQYL. The CDR3 nucleotides are TGTGCCAGCAGAGGACAGGGGGCCTACGAGCAGTACCTC.

This rearrangement joins TRBV6-1 to TRBJ2-3; TRBD1 might be the D (6 bases). This CDR3 spans 15 amino acids. Between the trimmed V and J ends, which lost 6 bases and 1 base, there was a span of 14 bases. CDR1 MNHNS and CDR2 SASEGT come from the germline V gene. CDR3 region: CASRTPDRRTDTQYF. CDR3 sequence (DNA): TGTGCCAGCAGAACACCGGACAGACGCACAGATACGCAGTATTTT.

This rearrangement joins TRBV28 to TRBJ2-4, with D uncertain. This CDR3 spans 16 amino acids. V dropped 4 bases and J dropped 6 bases, with 19 bases sitting between them. Germline V gives CDR1 MDHEN, CDR2 SYDVKM. CDR3 DNA sequence: TGTGCCAGCAGTTCCCCGGGTTCCGTACAAGTAAACATTCAGTACTTC. Amino acid sequence: CASSSPGSVQVNIQYF.

The rearrangement uses TRBV29-1 and TRBJ2-7; 10 bases align to TRBD2. Germline values: CDR1 SQVTM, CDR2 ANQGSEA. With V trimmed by 6 bases and J by 3 bases, 11 bases remained unmatched. The CDR3 extends over 15 amino acids. The CDR3: CSVSSGRSNFYEQYF. The DNA of the CDR3 is TGCAGCGTCTCTAGCGGGAGATCGAACTTCTACGAGCAGTACTTC.

V usage is TRBV2 and J usage is TRBJ2-3, with no clear D. Trimming shortened V by 4 bases and J by 5 bases, and 13 bases separated the two germline ends. Per the germline V gene, CDR1 is SNHLY and CDR2 is FYNNEI. The CDR3 sequence is 14 residues long. CDR3 bases: TGTGCCAGCAGTGCCGTATTCTTGGGAGATACGCAGTATTTT. Protein sequence: CASSAVFLGDTQYF.

This rearrangement joins TRBV11-2 to TRBJ1-4; TRBD1 agrees at 10 bases. V dropped 5 bases and J dropped 4; count of bases not matched to a gene: 16. The CDR3 runs to 19 residues. Germline V lookup: CDR1 SGHAT, CDR2 FQNNGV. This chain's CDR3 is CASSRHGLGQGFRNEKLFF. DNA for the CDR3: TGTGCCAGCAGCCGTCACGGTCTGGGACAGGGGTTCCGTAATGAAAAACTGTTTTTT.

This clonotype was seen repeatedly, ten times or more. The J gene is TRBJ2-2, the V gene TRBV20-1, with 9 positions matching TRBD1. The V and J ends lost 0 bases and 4 bases, in that order; junction bases with no gene match: 6. The CDR3 covers 16 residues. Germline assignment: CDR1 DFQATT and CDR2 SNEGSKA (reference sequence). The CDR3 bases are TGCAGTGCTAGAGAATTCGGGACAGGGATCACCGGGGAGCTGTTTTTT. This encodes CSAREFGTGITGELFF.

The rearrangement joins TRBV5-5 to TRBJ2-1; no reliable D call. The J call is uncertain, as TRBJ2-7 better fits the DNA end. Germline V gene lookup returns CDR1 SGHKS and CDR2 YYEKEE (reference sequence). The CDR3 runs 13 residues. Here the CDR3 DNA reads TGTGCCAGCAGCGACCTAATGACCTACGAGCAGTACTTC. Translated, it gives CASSDLMTYEQYF.

This clonotype appeared a few times. The rearrangement links TRBV6-1 to TRBJ1-3; possible D gene TRBD1, 5 bases. The germline V gene has CDR1 MNHNS and CDR2 SASEGT. The ends were cut back, 3 bases at V and 0 bases at J, with 9 bases in the middle. This CDR3 is 15 amino acids long. CDR3 nucleotides: TGTGCCAGCAGTGATGGACAAACCTCTGGAAACACCATATATTTT. It is translated as CASSDGQTSGNTIYF.

The chain is built from TRBV28 and TRBJ2-1; 12 bases line up with TRBD2. Per germline, CDR1 MDHEN and CDR2 SYDVKM. This CDR3 comprises 15 residues. Losses at the gene ends were 8 bases for V and 8 bases for J; bases not matched to a gene: 10. CDR3 loop: CASGSRLAGEDEQFF. CDR3 coding DNA: TGTGCCAGCGGTTCCCGACTAGCGGGAGAGGATGAGCAGTTCTTC.

Only a few counts were recorded for this clonotype. This chain links TRBV19 with TRBJ2-7; 8 bases are shared with TRBD2. In germline, CDR1 is LNHDA, CDR2 SQIVND (reference sequence). V shed 3 bases, J shed 6 bases, and the junction held 4 bases outside the gene matches. The CDR3 consists of 13 residues. This chain's CDR3 is CASSMTGGIEQYF. The CDR3 nucleotides are TGTGCCAGTAGTATGACGGGAGGGATCGAGCAGTACTTC.

This clonotype was recorded a few times. V usage is TRBV20-1 and J usage is TRBJ2-1; 8 bases are shared with TRBD2. The trim removed 5 bases at V and 4 bases at J, leaving 7 bases unmatched. There are 14 residues in the CDR3. Per the germline V gene, CDR1 is DFQATT and CDR2 is SNEGSKA (reference sequence). The DNA for the CDR3 is TGCAGTGCTTTTTTCGCGGGGGGATACAATGAGCAGTTCTTC. This translates into CSAFFAGGYNEQFF.

In its sample, this clonotype was seen a few times. This chain uses TRBV28 with TRBJ2-2; 7 nucleotides agree with TRBD1. Per germline, CDR1 MDHEN and CDR2 SYDVKM. CDR3 length: 15 residues. Trimming removed 3 bases from V and 6 bases from J; junction bases left unmatched: 7. The CDR3 DNA reads TGTGCCAGCAGTTTTCCCGGGACAGAGGCCGGGGAGCTGTTTTTT. Protein: CASSFPGTEAGELFF.

The chain recombines TRBV7-8 with TRBJ2-7; TRBD2 is a possible D gene (5 bases). Germline V gene sequence: CDR1 SGHVS, CDR2 FQNEAQ. CDR3 length equals 15 residues. V was clipped by 5 bases and J by 3 bases, with 17 bases between them. The CDR3 sequence: CASSPQPGSIYEQYF. CDR3 coding DNA: TGTGCCAGCAGCCCTCAACCGGGGTCAATCTACGAGCAGTACTTC.

V is TRBV10-3 and J is TRBJ2-3, with a tentative D call TRBD2 (6 bases). This CDR3 is built from 12 residues. V lost 8 bases and J lost 11, with 17 bases in between. Germline V gene data show CDR1 as ENHRY and CDR2 as SYGVKD. CDR3 amino acids: CAIPEGPREQYF. CDR3 DNA: TGTGCCATCCCCGAGGGCCCGCGGGAGCAGTATTTT.

This chain's CDR3 is CSWERPLNNEQFF. The CDR3 DNA reads as TGCAGCTGGGAGCGCCCCCTAAACAATGAGCAGTTCTTC. The rearrangement uses TRBV20-1 and TRBJ2-5, with D possibly TRBD2 on 5 matching bases. The J call is doubtful: the DNA matches TRBJ2-1 better. This CDR3 contains 13 residues. Germline V gene lookup returns CDR1 DFQATT and CDR2 SNEGSKA (reference sequence).